The clone carrying this T cell receptor beta chain came up once. Its antigen is not identified. TCRdb's copy holds only in-frame clones and misses some; the assay was immunoSEQ multiplex PCR. The sample has some 9,700 clones, 60% to 85% seen once; the top ten hold 8.8%. The data derive from a study of early stage breast cancer tumors. Across the whole study: Invasive lobular carcinomas made up about 30% of the 12 ER+/PR+/HER2- tumors. Overall study results and limits: Commonly generated sequences made up most enriched TCRB sequences shared between patients.

CDR3 length: 11 amino acids. Germline V gene data show CDR1 as MNHEY and CDR2 as SVGAGI. V lost 7 bases and J lost 5, with 6 bases in between. Sequenced material: normal breast tissue next to the tumor. This chain uses TRBV6-5 with TRBJ2-1; no firm D call. The clonotype comes from a person aged 35-55 years with breast cancer. The CDR3 DNA reads as TGTGCCAGCATCCACCACAATGAGCAGTTCTTC. It is translated as CASIHHNEQFF.